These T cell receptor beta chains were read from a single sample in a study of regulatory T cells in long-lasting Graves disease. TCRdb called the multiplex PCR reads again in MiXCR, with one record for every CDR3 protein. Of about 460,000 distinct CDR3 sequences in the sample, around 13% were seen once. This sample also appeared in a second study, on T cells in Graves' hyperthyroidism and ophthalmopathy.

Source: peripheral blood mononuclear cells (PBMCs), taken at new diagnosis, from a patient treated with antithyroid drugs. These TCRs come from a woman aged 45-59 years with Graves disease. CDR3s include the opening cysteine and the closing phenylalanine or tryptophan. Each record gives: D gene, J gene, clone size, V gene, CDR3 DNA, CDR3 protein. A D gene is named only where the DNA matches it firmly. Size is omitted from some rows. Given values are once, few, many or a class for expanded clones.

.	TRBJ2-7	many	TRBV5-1	TGCGCCAGCAGCTTGGCAGTCGACCGGGCGGTTTACGAGCAGTACTTC	CASSLAVDRAVYEQYF
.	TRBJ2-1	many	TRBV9	TGTGCCAGCAGCGTAACCCCAAGCGACTCCTACAATGAGCAGTTCTTC	CASSVTPSDSYNEQFF
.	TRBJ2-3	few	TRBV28	TGTGCCAGCAGTTCGCCCACAAGGGTGAGAACAGATACGCAGTATTTT	CASSSPTRVRTDTQYF
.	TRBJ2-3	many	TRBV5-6	TGTGCCAGCAGCTTGGAGGCAGGGATCACAGATACGCAGTATTTT	CASSLEAGITDTQYF
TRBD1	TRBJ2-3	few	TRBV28	TGTGCCAGCAGTGAGGGGGCCGGAGTTAGCACAGATACGCAGTATTTT	CASSEGAGVSTDTQYF
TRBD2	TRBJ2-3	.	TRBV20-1	TGCAGTGCTACTAGCGGGAGCCCCACAGATACGCAGTATTTT	CSATSGSPTDTQYF
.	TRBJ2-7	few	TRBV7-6	TGTGCCAGCAGCTTGATCCCTGCCTCCTACGAGCAGTACTTC	CASSLIPASYEQYF
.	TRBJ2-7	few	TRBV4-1	TGCGCCAGCAGCCAATTTGAAGGGGCAAGGGAGCAGTACTTC	CASSQFEGAREQYF
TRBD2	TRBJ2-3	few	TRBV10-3	TGTGCCATCGGCGATAGCGGGAGTACAGATACGCAGTATTTT	CAIGDSGSTDTQYF
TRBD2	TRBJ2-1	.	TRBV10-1	TGCGCCAGCAGTGAGTCGTCGGGACTAGCGGGAAACAATGAGCAGTTCTTC	CASSESSGLAGNNEQFF
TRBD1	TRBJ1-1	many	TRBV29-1	TGCAGCGTCGATCAGCCCAGGGGGCTGACTGAAGCTTTCTTT	CSVDQPRGLTEAFF
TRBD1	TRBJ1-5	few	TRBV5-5	TGTGCCAGCAGCTTGGGACAGGGGAGCCAGAGGGCCCAGCATTTT	CASSLGQGSQRAQHF
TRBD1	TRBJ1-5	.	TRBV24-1	TGTGCCACCAGTGAGGCACAGGGGCGTCAGCCCCAGCATTTT	CATSEAQGRQPQHF
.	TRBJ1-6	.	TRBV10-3	TGTGCCATCAGTGAGTCGAGGGATTCACCCCTCCACTTT	CAISESRDSPLHF
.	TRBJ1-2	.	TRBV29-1	TGCAGCGTTTTAGGGGGTGAGGGCTACACCTTC	CSVLGGEGYTF
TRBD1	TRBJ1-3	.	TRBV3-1	TGTGCCAGCAGCCCCTGGCCAGGGGGCGGAAACACCATATATTTT	CASSPWPGGGNTIYF
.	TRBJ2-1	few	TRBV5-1	TGCGCCAGCAGCTTGGGAGGAGCTTGGGAGCAGTTCTTC	CASSLGGAWEQFF
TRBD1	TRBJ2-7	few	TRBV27	TGTGCCAGCAGTAACCACCAGGGGGTGGGGGAGCAGTACTTC	CASSNHQGVGEQYF
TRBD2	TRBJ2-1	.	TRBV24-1	TGTGCCACCAGTGATACAAGCGGGAGGGCCTCGGATGAGCAGTTCTTC	CATSDTSGRASDEQFF
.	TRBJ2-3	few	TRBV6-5	TGTGCCAGCAGTTACGGGTGGATGGAAAGCACAGATACGCAGTATTTT	CASSYGWMESTDTQYF
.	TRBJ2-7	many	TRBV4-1	TGCGCCAGCAGCCAAGCGGTTAGCTCCTACGAGCAGTACTTC	CASSQAVSSYEQYF
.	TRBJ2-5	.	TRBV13	TGTGCCAGCAGCCCGGCTTTTCTAAAAATGTCACAAGAGACCCAGTACTTC	CASSPAFLKMSQETQYF
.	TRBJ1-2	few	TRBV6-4	TGTGCCAGCAGAGGCCGGGACTCAGTTAGATATGGCTACACCTTC	CASRGRDSVRYGYTF
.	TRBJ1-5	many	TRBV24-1	TGTGCCACCAGTGATAGGTCAGTCCATAGCAATCAGCCCCAGCATTTT	CATSDRSVHSNQPQHF
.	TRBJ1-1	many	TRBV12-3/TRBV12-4	TGTGCCAGCAGTCCACTCACAGGGACGAACACTGAAGCTTTCTTT	CASSPLTGTNTEAFF
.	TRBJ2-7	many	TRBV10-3	TGTGCCATCAGTACCGATGGCAGTGGAAAAGGTTCCTACGAGCAGTACTTC	CAISTDGSGKGSYEQYF
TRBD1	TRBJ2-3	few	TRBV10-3	TGTGCCACAAAGGACAGGGGCCCAGATACGCAGTATTTT	CATKDRGPDTQYF
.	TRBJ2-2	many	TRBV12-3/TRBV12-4	TGTGCCAGCAGTATCAGGGATGCTGGGGAGCTGTTTTTT	CASSIRDAGELFF
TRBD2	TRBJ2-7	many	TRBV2	TGTGCCAGCACCGTCACTAGCGGGAGTTACTACGAGCAGTACTTC	CASTVTSGSYYEQYF